This T cell receptor beta chain was identified in a study of OX40 agonist ivuxolimab in advanced cancers. Here immunoSEQ multiplex PCR was the method, and the copy in TCRdb shows in-frame clones only, minus some. This table has 51,000 or so clones, about nine tenths appearing once. The sequencing here drew on CD4+ or CD8+ T cells sorted from blood, taken in a trial of the OX40 agonist ivuxolimab. The receptor comes from an adult with an advanced solid tumor such as melanoma, head and neck, liver or kidney cancer.

CDR3 protein: CASSPGTGNQPQHF. The CDR3 nucleotides read TGTGCCAGCAGCCCCGGGACAGGGAATCAGCCCCAGCATTTT. The chain uses TRBV5-5 and TRBJ1-5; 9 bases fit TRBD1. The germline V gene has CDR1 SGHKS and CDR2 YYEKEE (reference sequence). There are 14 residues in the CDR3. V lost 4 bases, J lost 4 bases, and 3 bases stayed unmatched.